This T cell receptor beta chain stems from a study of OX40 agonist ivuxolimab in advanced cancers. For the study at large: Patients received ivuxolimab, an intravenous treatment, every 2 weeks at 0.01 to 10 mg/kg.

The V segment lost 3 bases and the J segment 6 bases; nucleotides outside the gene matches: 5. Germline V gene lookup returns CDR1 KGHSH and CDR2 LQKENI. The CDR3 runs to 14 residues. This clone was seen a handful of times. TCRdb's copy holds only in-frame clones and misses some; the assay was immunoSEQ multiplex PCR. The table includes around 76,000 clones, around 86% detected once. Sequencing was performed on CD4+ or CD8+ T cells sorted from blood, taken in a trial of the OX40 agonist ivuxolimab. This receptor was taken from an adult with an advanced solid tumor such as melanoma, head and neck, liver or kidney cancer. V and J are TRBV18 and TRBJ2-7; 10 bases are a match to TRBD2. The CDR3 bases are TGTGCCAGCTCACCCACTAGCGGGGCTCGCGAGCAGTACTTC. This codes for CASSPTSGAREQYF. Looking up the rest from reference TRBV18 and TRBJ2-7 gives the full variable domain: NAGVMQNPRHLVRRRGQEARLRCSPMKGHSHVYWYRQLPEEGLKFMVYLQKENIIDESGMPKERFSAEFPKEGPSILRIQQVVRGDSAAYFCASSPTSGAREQYFGPGTRLTVT.